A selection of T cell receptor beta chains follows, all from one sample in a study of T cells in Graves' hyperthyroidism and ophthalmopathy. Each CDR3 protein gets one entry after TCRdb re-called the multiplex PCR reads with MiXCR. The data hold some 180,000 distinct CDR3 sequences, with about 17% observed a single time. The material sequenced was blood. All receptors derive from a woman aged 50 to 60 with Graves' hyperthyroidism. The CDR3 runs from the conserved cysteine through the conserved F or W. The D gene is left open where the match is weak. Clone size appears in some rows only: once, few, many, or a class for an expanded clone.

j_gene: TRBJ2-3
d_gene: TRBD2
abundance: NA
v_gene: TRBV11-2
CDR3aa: CASSSSGSATDTQYF
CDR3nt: TGCGCCAGCAGCTCTAGCGGGTCAGCCACAGATACGCAGTATTTT

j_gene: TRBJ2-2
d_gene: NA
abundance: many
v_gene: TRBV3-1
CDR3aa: CASSQNGNTGELFF
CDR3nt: TGTGCCAGCAGCCAAAACGGGAACACCGGGGAGCTGTTTTTT

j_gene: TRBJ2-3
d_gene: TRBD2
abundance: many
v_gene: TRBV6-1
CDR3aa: CASSHRGGADTQYF
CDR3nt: TGTGCCAGCAGCCACCGTGGGGGGGCAGATACGCAGTATTTT

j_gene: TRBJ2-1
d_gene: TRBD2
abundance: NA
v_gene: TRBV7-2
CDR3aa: CASSLEFGGSPNNEQFF
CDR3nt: TGTGCCAGCAGCTTAGAGTTTGGCGGGAGTCCCAACAATGAGCAGTTCTTC

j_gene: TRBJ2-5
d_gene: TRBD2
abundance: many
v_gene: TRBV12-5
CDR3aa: CASGPAGGETQYF
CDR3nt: TGTGCTAGTGGACCGGCGGGGGGTGAGACCCAGTACTTC

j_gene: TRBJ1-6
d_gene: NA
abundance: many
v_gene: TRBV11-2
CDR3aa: CASSLDWGEKNSPLHF
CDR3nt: TGTGCCAGCAGCTTAGATTGGGGGGAGAAGAACTCACCCCTCCACTTT

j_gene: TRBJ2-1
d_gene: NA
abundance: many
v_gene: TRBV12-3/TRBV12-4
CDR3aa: CASRDLGPTSYNEQFF
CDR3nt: TGTGCCAGCAGAGACTTAGGGCCTACTTCCTACAATGAGCAGTTCTTC

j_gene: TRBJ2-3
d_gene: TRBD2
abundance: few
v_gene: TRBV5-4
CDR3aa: CASSGMMGLAGADTQYF
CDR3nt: TGTGCCAGCAGCGGAATGATGGGACTAGCGGGAGCTGATACGCAGTATTTT

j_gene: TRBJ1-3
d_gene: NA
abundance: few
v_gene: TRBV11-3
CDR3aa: CASSFSRGKGNTIYF
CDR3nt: TGTGCCAGCAGCTTTTCGCGGGGAAAAGGAAACACCATATATTTT

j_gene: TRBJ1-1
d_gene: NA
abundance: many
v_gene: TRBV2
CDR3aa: CASSDRDATEAFF
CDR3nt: TGTGCCAGCAGTGACAGGGACGCGACTGAAGCTTTCTTT

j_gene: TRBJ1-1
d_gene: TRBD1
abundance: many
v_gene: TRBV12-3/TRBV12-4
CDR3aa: CASSRDSMNTEAFF
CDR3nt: TGTGCCAGCAGTCGGGACAGCATGAACACTGAAGCTTTCTTT

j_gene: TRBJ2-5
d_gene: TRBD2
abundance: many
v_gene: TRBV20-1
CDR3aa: CSARDGFREVQETQYF
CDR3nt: TGCAGTGCTAGAGATGGTTTTCGGGAGGTCCAAGAGACCCAGTACTTC

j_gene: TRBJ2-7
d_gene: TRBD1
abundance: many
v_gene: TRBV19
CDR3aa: CATSPGQTYEQYF
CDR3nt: TGTGCCACTTCTCCGGGACAGACCTACGAGCAGTACTTC

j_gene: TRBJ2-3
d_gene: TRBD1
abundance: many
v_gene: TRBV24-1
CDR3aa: CATSGTGTGATDTQYF
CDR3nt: TGTGCCACCAGTGGCACCGGGACAGGGGCCACAGATACGCAGTATTTT

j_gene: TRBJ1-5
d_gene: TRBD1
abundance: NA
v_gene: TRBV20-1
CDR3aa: CSADRTGVDQPQHF
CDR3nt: TGCAGTGCCGATAGGACAGGGGTAGACCAGCCCCAGCATTTT

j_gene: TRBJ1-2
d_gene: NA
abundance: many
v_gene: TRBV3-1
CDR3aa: CASSQDPGAYGYTF
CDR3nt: TGTGCCAGCAGCCAAGATCCAGGAGCCTATGGCTACACCTTC